Below, 12 T cell receptor beta chains from the same sample are listed, as sequenced in a study of human T cells and chemical hapten exposure. Time point reported: pre-sensitization, week 0. Treatment noted: therapeutic diphenylcyclopropenone sensitization with weekly scalp DPC. TCRdb used MiXCR to reprocess the RACE reads, holding one entry per CDR3 protein. The sample holds tens of thousands of distinct CDR3 sequences; around 11% are singletons and the top ten take under 5%. The starting material was whole blood, obtained in connection with sensitization to the hapten diphenylcyclopropenone (DPC). These TCRs come from a woman in her thirties or forties with alopecia areata. Some clones in this sample may be carry-over from other donors' samples.

This clonotype was seen many times. J is TRBJ1-6 and V is TRBV28, with TRBD1 as a possible D gene (6 bases). V lost 3 bases to trimming and J lost 12 bases, with 12 bases between them. Germline V lookup: CDR1 MDHEN, CDR2 SYDVKM. The CDR3 length is 13 residues. This chain's CDR3 is CASSLRGGKPLHF. CDR3 in DNA: TGTGCCAGCAGTTTGAGGGGGGGAAAACCCCTCCACTTT.

The chain is built from TRBV9 and TRBJ1-6; maybe TRBD1 (6 bases). The CDR3 loop spans 14 amino acids. Germline lookup yields CDR1 SGDLS and CDR2 YYNGEE. V lost 3 bases to trimming and J lost 9 bases, with 13 bases between them. The CDR3 nucleotides read TGTGCCAGCAGCGGCAGGGGCGAGACTTCACCCCTCCACTTT. It codes for CASSGRGETSPLHF.

This clonotype has only a few counts. The chain carries TRBV24-1 and TRBJ1-2; D may be TRBD1 (5 bases). The germline V and J ends were trimmed by 3 bases and 2 bases, with 9 bases remaining between them. The CDR3 loop spans 14 amino acids. The V gene's germline CDR1 is KGHDR and CDR2 SFDVKD. The CDR3 DNA sequence: TGTGCCACCAGTGATCCGGGACCGAACTATGGCTACACCTTC. It is translated as CATSDPGPNYGYTF.

The chain uses TRBV29-1 and TRBJ2-7, with TRBD2 matching over 11 bases. The CDR3 loop spans 13 amino acids. The V gene's germline CDR1 is SQVTM and CDR2 ANQGSEA. J lost 0 bases, V lost 7 bases, and 2 bases had no gene match. CDR3 nucleotides: TGCAGCGCGGGGACTAGCGGCTCCTACGAGCAGTACTTC. It translates to CSAGTSGSYEQYF.

This clonotype was seen repeatedly, ten times or more. The rearrangement links TRBV10-2 to TRBJ1-1; D remains ambiguous. The V end lost 2 bases, the J end lost 0 bases, and 4 bases lay between the germline ends. The CDR3 runs 13 residues. The germline CDR1 and CDR2 sequences are WSHSY and SAAADI. CDR3 protein: CASSETLNTEAFF. The CDR3 region has the DNA TGCGCCAGCAGTGAGACTCTGAACACTGAAGCTTTCTTT.

In this sample, this clonotype turned up many times. The chain has TRBV5-6 and TRBJ2-5, with D possibly TRBD1 on 6 matching bases. The V end was cut by 0 bases, the J end by 4 bases, with 19 bases between. Germline V gene sequence: CDR1 SGHDT, CDR2 YYEEEE. The CDR3 is 17 residues long. This CDR3 is CASSLARKLKGGETQYF. For the CDR3, the DNA is TGTGCCAGCAGCTTGGCCCGAAAACTTAAAGGGGGAGAGACCCAGTACTTC.

This chain links TRBV4-3 with TRBJ2-5; TRBD1 matches at 7 bases. V dropped 0 bases and J dropped 5; count of bases not matched to a gene: 6. CDR3 length equals 15 residues. Germline loops: CDR1 LGHNA, CDR2 YSLEER. The CDR3 DNA is TGCGCCAGCAGCCAAGACAGGCAGGGACAGGAGACCCAGTACTTC. This gives the protein CASSQDRQGQETQYF.

This clonotype was detected only a few times. This chain joins TRBV20-1 and TRBJ2-7; 7 bases map to TRBD2. V shed 0 bases and J 6 bases; nucleotides not matched to a gene: 2. The length of the CDR3 is 12 residues. CDR1 DFQATT and CDR2 SNEGSKA come from the germline V gene (reference sequence). DNA of the CDR3: TGCAGTGCTAGAGATCGGGAGGCCGAGCAGTACTTC. Amino acid sequence: CSARDREAEQYF.

This clonotype was counted ten times or more. The J gene is TRBJ1-5, the V gene TRBV6-6; the D gene is possibly TRBD1 (5 bases). Germline V gene data show CDR1 as MNHNY and CDR2 as SVGAGI (reference sequence). The CDR3 is 15 amino acids. The V end was cut by 8 bases, the J end by 6 bases, with 20 bases between. CDR3 DNA: TGTGCCAGCTTGGGGACCCACCGGCATGGTCAGCCCCAGCATTTT. Protein product: CASLGTHRHGQPQHF.

This rearrangement joins TRBV19 to TRBJ1-1; D not resolved. This CDR3 has 13 amino acids. Germline V lookup: CDR1 LNHDA, CDR2 SQIVND (reference sequence). The V gene lost 0 bases and the J gene lost 8 bases, with 10 bases spanning the gap. CDR3 DNA sequence: TGTGCCAGTAGTATAGATAGGCAGCGCGAAGCTTTCTTT. Translation gives CASSIDRQREAFF.

The rearrangement uses TRBV9 and TRBJ2-5; D gene ambiguous. Trimming cost V 4 bases and J 0 bases, with 7 bases left between them. Germline V lookup: CDR1 SGDLS, CDR2 YYNGEE. The CDR3 totals 13 residues. The CDR3 sequence: CASSPRYQETQYF. The CDR3 bases are TGTGCCAGCAGCCCCCGGTACCAAGAGACCCAGTACTTC.

This clonotype was observed at least ten times. The chain has TRBV5-4 and TRBJ2-3; either TRBD1 or TRBD2 may supply D (5 bases each). This CDR3 is 13 amino acids long. Germline assignment: CDR1 SGHNT and CDR2 YYREEE (reference sequence). Trimming shortened V by 2 bases and J by 5 bases, and 9 bases separated the two germline ends. The CDR3 reads CASSFPGRDTQYF. DNA of the CDR3: TGTGCCAGCAGCTTCCCAGGGAGAGATACGCAGTATTTT.